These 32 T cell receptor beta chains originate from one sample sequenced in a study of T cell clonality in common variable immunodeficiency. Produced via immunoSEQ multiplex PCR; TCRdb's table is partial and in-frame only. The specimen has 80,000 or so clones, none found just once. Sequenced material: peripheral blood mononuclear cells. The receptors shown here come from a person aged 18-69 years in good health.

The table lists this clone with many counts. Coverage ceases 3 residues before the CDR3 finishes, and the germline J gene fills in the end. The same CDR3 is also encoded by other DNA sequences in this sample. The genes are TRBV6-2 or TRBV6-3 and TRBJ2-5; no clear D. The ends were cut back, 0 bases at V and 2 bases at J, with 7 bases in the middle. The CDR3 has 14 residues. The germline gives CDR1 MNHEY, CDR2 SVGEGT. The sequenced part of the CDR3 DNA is TGTGCCAGCAGTTACTCTCGGGTACAAGAGACC. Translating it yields CASSYSRVQET. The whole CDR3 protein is CASSYSRVQETQYF.

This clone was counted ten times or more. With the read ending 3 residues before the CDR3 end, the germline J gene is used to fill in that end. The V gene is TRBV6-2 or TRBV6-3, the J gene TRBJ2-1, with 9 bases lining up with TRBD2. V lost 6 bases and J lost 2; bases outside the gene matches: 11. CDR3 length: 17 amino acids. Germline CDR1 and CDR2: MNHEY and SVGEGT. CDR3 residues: CASSYMGGRAPYNEQFF. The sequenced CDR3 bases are TGTGCCAGCAGCTACATGGGCGGGAGGGCCCCCTACAATGAG.

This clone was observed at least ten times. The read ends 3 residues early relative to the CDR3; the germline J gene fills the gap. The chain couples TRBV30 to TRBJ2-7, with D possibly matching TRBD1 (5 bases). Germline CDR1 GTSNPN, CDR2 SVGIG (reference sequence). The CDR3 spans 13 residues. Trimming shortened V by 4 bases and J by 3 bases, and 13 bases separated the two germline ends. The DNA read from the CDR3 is TGTGCCTGGACCCACCCAGGGTACTACGAG. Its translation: CAWTHPGYYE. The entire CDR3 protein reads CAWTHPGYYEQYF. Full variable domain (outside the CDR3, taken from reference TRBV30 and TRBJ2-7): SQTIHQWPATLVQPVGSPLSLECTVEGTSNPNLYWYRQAAGRGLQLLFYSVGIGQISSEVPQNLSASRPQDRQFILSSKKLLLSDSGFYLCAWTHPGYYEQYFGPGTRLTVT.

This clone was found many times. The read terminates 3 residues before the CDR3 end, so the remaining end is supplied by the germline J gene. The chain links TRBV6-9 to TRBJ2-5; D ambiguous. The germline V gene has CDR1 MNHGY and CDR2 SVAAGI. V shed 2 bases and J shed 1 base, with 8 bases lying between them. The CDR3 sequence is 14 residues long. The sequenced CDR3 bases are TGTGCCAGCAGTTATGGGCTATCCCAAGAGACC. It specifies CASSYGLSQET. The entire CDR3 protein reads CASSYGLSQETQYF.

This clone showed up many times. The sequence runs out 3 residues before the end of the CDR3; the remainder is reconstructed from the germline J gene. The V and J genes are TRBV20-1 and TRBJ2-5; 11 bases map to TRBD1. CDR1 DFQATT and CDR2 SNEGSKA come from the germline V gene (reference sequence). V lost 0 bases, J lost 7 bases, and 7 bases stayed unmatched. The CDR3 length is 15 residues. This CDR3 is CSARETGDRGGTQYF. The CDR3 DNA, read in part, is TGCAGTGCTAGAGAAACGGGGGACAGGGGGGGGACC.

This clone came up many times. CDR3 sequence reads: CSARGGVHNSPLHF. The part of the CDR3 DNA that was read is TGCAGTGCTAGAGGGGGGGTCCATAATTCACCC. V gene TRBV20-1 combines with J gene TRBJ1-6; D possibly corresponds to TRBD1 (5 bases). The DNA ends 3 residues before the CDR3 does, and the rest of the CDR3 is filled in from the germline J gene. CDR1 and CDR2 from the germline V gene are DFQATT and SNEGSKA (reference sequence). V was clipped by 1 base and J by 5 bases, with 9 bases between them. This CDR3 has 14 amino acids.

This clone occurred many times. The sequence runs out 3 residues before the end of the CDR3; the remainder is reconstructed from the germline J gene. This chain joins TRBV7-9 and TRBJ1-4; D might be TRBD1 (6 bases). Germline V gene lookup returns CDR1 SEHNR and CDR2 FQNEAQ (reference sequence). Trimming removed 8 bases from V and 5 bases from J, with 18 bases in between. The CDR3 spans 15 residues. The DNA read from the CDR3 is TGTGCCAGCCAAAGAGGGCGGGGGGCAAATGAAAAA. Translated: CASQRGRGANEK. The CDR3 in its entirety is CASQRGRGANEKLFF.

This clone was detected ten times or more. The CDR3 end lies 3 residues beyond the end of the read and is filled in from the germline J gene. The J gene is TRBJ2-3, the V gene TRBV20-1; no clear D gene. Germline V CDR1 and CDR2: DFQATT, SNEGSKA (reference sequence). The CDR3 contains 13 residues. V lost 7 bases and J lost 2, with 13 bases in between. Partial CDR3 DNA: TGCAGTGGTAGGGTGACTTACACAGATACG. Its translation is CSGRVTYTDT. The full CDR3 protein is CSGRVTYTDTQYF.

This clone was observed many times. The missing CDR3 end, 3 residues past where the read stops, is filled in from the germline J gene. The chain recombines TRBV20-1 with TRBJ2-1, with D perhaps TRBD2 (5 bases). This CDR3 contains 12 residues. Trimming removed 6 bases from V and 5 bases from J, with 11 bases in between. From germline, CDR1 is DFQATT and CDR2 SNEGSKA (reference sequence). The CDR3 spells CSALDWHNEQFF. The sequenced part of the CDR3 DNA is TGCAGTGCCCTGGACTGGCACAATGAG.

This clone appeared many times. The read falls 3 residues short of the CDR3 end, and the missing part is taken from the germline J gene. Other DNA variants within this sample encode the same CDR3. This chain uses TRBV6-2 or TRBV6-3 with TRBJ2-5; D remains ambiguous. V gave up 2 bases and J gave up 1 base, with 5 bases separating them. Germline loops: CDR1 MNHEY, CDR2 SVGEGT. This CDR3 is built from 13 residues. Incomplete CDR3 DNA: TGTGCCAGCAGTTACCTTTCCCAAGAGACC. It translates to CASSYLSQET. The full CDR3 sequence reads CASSYLSQETQYF.

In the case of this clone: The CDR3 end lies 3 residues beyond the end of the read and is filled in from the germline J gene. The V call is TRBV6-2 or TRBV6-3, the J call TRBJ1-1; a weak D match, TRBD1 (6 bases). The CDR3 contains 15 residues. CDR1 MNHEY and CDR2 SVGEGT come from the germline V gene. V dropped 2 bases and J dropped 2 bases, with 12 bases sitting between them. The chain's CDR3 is CASSYPLGGNTEAFF. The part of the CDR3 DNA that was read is TGTGCCAGCAGTTACCCTTTAGGGGGTAACACTGAA.

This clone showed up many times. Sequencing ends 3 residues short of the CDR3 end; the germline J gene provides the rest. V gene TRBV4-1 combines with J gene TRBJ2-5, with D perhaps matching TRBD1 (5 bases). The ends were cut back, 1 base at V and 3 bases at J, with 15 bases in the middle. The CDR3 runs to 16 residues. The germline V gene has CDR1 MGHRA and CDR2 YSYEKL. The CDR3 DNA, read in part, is TGCGCCAGCAGCCAAGGATACGGAGTCAGGGAAGAGACC. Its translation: CASSQGYGVREET. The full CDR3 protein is CASSQGYGVREETQYF.

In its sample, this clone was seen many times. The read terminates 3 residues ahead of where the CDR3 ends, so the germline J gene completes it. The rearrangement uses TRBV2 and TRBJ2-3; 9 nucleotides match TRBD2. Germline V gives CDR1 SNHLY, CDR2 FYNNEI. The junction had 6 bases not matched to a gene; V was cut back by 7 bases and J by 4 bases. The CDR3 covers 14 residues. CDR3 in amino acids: CASKAGLAPDTQYF. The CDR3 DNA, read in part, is TGTGCCAGCAAGGCGGGACTAGCACCAGATACG. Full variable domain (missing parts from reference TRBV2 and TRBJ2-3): EPEVTQTPSHQVTQMGQEVILRCVPISNHLYFYWYRQILGQKVEFLVSFYNNEISEKSEIFDDQFSVERPDGSNFTLKIRSTKLEDSAMYFCASKAGLAPDTQYFGPGTRLTVL.

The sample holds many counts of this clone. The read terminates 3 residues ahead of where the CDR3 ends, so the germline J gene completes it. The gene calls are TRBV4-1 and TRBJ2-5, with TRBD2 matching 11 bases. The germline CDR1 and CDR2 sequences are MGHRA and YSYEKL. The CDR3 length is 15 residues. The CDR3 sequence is CASSQETSGIGTQYF. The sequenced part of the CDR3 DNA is TGCGCCAGCAGCCAAGAGACTAGCGGGATTGGTACC.

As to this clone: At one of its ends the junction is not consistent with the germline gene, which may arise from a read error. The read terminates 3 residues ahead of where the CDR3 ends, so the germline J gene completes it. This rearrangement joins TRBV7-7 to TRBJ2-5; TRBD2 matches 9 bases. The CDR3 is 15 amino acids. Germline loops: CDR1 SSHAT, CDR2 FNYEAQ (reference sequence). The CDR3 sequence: CASSYKAGGKETQYF. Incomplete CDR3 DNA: TGTGCTAGCAGCTACAAAGCGGGAGGCAAGGAGACC.

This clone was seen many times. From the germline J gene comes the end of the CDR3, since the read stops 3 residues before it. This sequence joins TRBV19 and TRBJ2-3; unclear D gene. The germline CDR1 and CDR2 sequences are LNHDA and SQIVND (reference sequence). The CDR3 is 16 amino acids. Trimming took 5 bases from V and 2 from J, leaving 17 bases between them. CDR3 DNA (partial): TGTGCCAGTAGTCCCGCCGAAAACTCAAACACAGATACG. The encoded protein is CASSPAENSNTDT. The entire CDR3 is CASSPAENSNTDTQYF.

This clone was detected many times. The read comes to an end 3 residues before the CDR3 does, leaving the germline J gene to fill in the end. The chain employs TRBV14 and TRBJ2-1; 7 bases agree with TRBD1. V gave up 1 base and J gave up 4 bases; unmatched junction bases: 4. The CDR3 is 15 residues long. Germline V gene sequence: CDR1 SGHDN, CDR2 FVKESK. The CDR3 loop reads CASSQGQGIYNEQFF. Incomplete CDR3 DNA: TGTGCCAGCAGCCAAGGACAGGGAATTTACAATGAG.

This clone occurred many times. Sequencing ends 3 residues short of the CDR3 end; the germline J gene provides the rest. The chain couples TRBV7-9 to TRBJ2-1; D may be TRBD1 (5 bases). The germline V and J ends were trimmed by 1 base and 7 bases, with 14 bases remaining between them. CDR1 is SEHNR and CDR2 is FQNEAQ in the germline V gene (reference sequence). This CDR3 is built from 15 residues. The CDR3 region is CASSLVVGVINEQFF. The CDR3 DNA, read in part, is TGTGCCAGCAGCTTAGTGGTAGGGGTTATTAATGAG.

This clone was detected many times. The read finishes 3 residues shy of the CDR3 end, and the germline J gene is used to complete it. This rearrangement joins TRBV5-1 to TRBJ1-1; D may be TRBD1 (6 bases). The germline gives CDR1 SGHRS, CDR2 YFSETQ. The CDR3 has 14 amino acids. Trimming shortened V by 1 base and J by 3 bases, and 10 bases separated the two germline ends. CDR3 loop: CASSLTGRDTEAFF. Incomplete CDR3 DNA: TGCGCCAGCAGCTTGACAGGGCGGGACACTGAA.

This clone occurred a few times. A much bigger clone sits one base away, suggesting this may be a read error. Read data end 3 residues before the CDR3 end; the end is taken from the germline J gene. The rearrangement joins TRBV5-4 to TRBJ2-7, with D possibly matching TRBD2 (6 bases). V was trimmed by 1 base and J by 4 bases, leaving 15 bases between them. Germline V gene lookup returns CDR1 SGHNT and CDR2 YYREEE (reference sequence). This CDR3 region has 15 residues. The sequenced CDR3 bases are TGTGCCAGCAGCTTGAGCCGAGGAGGGCTATACGAG. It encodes CASSLSRGGLYE. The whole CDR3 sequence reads CASSLSRGGLYEQYF.

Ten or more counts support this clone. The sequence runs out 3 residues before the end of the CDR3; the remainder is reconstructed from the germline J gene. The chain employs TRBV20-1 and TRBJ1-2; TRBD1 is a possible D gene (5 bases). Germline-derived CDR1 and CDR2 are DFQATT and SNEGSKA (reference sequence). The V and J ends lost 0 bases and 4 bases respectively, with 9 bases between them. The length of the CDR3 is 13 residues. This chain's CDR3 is CSAREGLPYGYTF. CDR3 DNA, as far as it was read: TGCAGTGCTAGAGAGGGACTTCCCTATGGC.

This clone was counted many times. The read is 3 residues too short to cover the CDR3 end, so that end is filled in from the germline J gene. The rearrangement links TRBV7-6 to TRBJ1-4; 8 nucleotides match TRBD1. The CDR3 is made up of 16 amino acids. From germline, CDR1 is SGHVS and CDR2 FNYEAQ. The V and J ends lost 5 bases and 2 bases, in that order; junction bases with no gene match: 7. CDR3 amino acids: CASSVTGEGTNEKLFF. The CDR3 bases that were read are TGTGCCAGCAGCGTGACAGGGGAGGGGACTAATGAAAAA.

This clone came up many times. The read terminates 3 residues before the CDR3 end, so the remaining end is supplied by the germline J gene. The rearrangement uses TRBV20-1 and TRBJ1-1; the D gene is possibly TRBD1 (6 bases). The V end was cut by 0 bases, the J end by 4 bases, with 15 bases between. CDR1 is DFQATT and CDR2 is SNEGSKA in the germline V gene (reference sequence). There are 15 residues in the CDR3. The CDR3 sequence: CSARDRGARGTEAFF. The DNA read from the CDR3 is TGCAGTGCTAGAGATCGGGGGGCGCGAGGCACTGAA.

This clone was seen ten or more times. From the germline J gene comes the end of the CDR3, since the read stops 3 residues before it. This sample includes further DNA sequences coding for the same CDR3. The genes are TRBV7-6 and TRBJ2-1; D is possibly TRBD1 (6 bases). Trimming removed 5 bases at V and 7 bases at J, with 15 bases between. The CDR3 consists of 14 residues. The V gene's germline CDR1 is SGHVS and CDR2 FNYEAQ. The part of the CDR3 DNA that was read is TGTGCCAGCAGCCTAATGGACAGAGGGAATGAG. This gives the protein CASSLMDRGNE. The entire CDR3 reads CASSLMDRGNEQFF.

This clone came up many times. CDR3 residues: CASSPRTSGSHEQYF. CDR3 bases read: TGTGCCAGCAGCCCACGGACTAGCGGGAGCCACGAG. The rearrangement links TRBV7-2 to TRBJ2-7, with 13 nucleotides matching TRBD2. The DNA ends 3 residues before the CDR3 does, and the rest of the CDR3 is filled in from the germline J gene. V lost 5 bases, J lost 5 bases, and 6 bases stayed unmatched. CDR1 and CDR2 from the germline V gene are SGHTA and FQGNSA. The CDR3 is made up of 15 amino acids.

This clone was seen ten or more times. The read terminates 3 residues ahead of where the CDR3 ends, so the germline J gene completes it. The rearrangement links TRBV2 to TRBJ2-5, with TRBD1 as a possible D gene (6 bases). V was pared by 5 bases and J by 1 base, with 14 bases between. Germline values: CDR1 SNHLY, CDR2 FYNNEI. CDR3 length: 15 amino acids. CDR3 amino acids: CASSLEQGGQETQYF. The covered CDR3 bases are TGTGCCAGCAGTTTGGAGCAAGGGGGCCAAGAGACC.

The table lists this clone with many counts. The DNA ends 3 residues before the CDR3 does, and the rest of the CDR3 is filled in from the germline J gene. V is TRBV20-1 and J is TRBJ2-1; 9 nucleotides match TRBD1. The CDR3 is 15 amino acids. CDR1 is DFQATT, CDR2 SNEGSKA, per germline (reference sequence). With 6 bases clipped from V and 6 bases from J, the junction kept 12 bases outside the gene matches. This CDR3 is CSAKVRDRAVNEQFF. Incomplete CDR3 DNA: TGCAGTGCGAAGGTCCGGGACAGGGCGGTCAATGAG.

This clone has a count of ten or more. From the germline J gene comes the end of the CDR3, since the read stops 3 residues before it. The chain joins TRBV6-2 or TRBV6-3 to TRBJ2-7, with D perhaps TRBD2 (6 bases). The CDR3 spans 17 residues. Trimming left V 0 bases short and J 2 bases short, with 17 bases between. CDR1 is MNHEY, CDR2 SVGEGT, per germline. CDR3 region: CASSYSRSGGAPYEQYF. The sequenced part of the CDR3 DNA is TGTGCCAGCAGTTACTCGCGTTCCGGCGGGGCCCCCTACGAG.

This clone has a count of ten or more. CDR3 protein: CASSSGTVGLFF. CDR3 bases read: TGTGCCAGCAGTTCCGGGACAGTCGGG. The V and J genes are TRBV28 and TRBJ2-2, with 7 positions matching TRBD1. The read ends 3 residues before the CDR3 terminus; that terminus is restored from the germline J gene. The V gene's germline CDR1 is MDHEN and CDR2 SYDVKM. The CDR3 length is 12 residues.

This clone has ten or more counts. CDR3 DNA, as far as it was read: TGTGCCAGCAGCCTCGGTAGCAGCTCCTACAATGAG. This translates into CASSLGSSSYNE. The full-length CDR3 reads as CASSLGSSSYNEQFF. This chain connects TRBV9 to TRBJ2-1; no reliable D call. The read ends 3 residues before the CDR3 terminus; that terminus is restored from the germline J gene. The V end was cut by 4 bases, the J end by 0 bases, with 11 bases between. The CDR3 runs to 15 residues. Germline V gene sequence: CDR1 SGDLS, CDR2 YYNGEE.

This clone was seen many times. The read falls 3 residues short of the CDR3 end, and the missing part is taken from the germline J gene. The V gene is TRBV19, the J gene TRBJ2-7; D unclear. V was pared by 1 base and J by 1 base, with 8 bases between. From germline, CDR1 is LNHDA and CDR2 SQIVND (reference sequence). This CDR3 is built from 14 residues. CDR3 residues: CASSIGVTSYEQYF. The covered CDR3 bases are TGTGCCAGTAGTATAGGGGTGACATCCTACGAG.

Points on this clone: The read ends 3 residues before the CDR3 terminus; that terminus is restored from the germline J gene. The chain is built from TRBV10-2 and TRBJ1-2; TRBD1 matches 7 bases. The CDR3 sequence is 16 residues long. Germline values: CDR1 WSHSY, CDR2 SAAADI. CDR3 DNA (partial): TGCGCCAGCAGTGAGTCGACTCTCCCGGGACAGACCGGC. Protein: CASSESTLPGQTG. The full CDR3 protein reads CASSESTLPGQTGYTF.